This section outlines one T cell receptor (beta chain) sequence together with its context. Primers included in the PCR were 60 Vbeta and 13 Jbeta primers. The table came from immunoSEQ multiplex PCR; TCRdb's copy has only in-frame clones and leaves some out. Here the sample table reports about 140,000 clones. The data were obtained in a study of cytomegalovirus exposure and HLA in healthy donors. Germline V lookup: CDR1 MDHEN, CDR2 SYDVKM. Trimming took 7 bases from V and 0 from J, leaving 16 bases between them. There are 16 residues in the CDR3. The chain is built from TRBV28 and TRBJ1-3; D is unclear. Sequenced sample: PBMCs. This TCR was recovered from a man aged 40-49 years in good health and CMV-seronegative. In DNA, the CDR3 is TGTGCCAGCACCTTAGGGAGACCGATCTCTGGAAACACCATATATTTT. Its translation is CASTLGRPISGNTIYF.